This TCR beta chain originates from a study of blood T cell repertoires in COVID-19. In the study overall: Acute-phase and convalescent COVID-19 samples originated in the United States, Italy and Spain.

CDR3 length equals 15 residues. Germline assignment: CDR1 MDHEN and CDR2 SYDVKM. The V gene lost 5 bases and the J gene lost 5 bases, with 16 bases spanning the gap. Original handling: Reference gene primer amplification gave estimated nucleated cell counts. Assay: immunoSEQ multiplex PCR; the TCRdb copy retains only in-frame clones and omits some. The V and J calls and clone size were taken over from that table, and D and trimming were inferred from the DNA. Of more than 100,000 clones listed, 89% were seen once; the top ten hold 3% to 4.5%. The sequenced material came from peripheral blood. The clonotype was recovered from a woman aged 60-70 years with acute or convalescent COVID-19. The rearrangement joins TRBV28 to TRBJ1-5; D is uncertain. CDR3 in amino acids: CASSPLTGGDQPQHF. In nucleotides, the CDR3 is TGTGCCAGCAGTCCCTTGACCGGAGGCGATCAGCCCCAGCATTTT.